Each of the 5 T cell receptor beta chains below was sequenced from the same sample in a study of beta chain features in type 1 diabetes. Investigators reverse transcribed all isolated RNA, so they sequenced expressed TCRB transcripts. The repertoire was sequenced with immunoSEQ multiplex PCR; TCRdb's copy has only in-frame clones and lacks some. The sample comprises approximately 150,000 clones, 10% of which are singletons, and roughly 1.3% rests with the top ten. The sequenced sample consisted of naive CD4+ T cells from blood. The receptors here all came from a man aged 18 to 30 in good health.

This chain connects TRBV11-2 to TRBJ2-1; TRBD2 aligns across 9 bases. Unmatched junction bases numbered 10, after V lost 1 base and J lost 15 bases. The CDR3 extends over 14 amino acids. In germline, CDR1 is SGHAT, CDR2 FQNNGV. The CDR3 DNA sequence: TGTGCCAGCAGCTTAGGACTAGCGGCCCCGTCGCTGTTCTTC. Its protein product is CASSLGLAAPSLFF.

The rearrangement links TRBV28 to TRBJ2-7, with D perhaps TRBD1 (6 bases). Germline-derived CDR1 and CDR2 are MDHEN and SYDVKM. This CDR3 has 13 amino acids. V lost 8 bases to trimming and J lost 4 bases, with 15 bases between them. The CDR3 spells CASRQVFPYEQYF. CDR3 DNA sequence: TGTGCCAGCCGACAGGTTTTCCCTTACGAGCAGTACTTC.

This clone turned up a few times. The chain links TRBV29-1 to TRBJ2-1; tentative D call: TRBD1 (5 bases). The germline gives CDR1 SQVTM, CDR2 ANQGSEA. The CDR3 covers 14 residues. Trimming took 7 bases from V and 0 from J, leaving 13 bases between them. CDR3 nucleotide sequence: TGCAGCGGAGGACAAACTACCTCCTACAATGAGCAGTTCTTC. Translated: CSGGQTTSYNEQFF.

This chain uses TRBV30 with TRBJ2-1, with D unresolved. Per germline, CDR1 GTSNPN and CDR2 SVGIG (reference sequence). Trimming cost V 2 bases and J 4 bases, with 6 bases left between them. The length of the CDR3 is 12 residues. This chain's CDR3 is CAWSYGYNEQFF. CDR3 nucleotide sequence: TGTGCCTGGAGTTACGGGTACAATGAGCAGTTCTTC.

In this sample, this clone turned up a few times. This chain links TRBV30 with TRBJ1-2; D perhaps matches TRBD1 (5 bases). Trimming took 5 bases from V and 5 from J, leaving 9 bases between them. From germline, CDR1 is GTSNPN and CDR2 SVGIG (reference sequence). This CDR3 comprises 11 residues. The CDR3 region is CAWATGYGYTF. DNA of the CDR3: TGTGCCTGGGCAACAGGATATGGCTACACCTTC.